These 10 T cell receptor beta chains came from one sample sequenced in a study of blood T cells in healthy people across ages. Then a second PCR, running roughly 7 to 11 cycles, was carried out with a sample-barcoded 5' primer and a J-beta primer mix. MiXCR, applied by TCRdb to the 5' RACE reads, yields one record per CDR3 protein. This table holds more than 550,000 distinct CDR3 sequences, around a fifth found once. Material for sequencing was blood. The receptors stem from a man between 65 and 85 years old in good health.

The CDR3 region is CASKIDIMNTEAFF. In DNA, the CDR3 is TGCGCCAGCAAAATCGACATTATGAACACTGAAGCTTTCTTT. J is TRBJ1-1 and V is TRBV5-1; no definite D call. Germline CDR1 reads SGHRS; CDR2 reads YFSETQ. The germline V and J ends were trimmed by 6 bases and 0 bases, with 12 bases remaining between them. The CDR3 is 14 amino acids.

The chain links TRBV20-1 to TRBJ2-2; D possibly corresponds to TRBD1 (6 bases). The CDR3 spans 13 residues. V dropped 3 bases and J dropped 5 bases, with 10 bases sitting between them. CDR1 and CDR2 from the germline V gene are DFQATT and SNEGSKA (reference sequence). The CDR3 loop reads CSARVQGTGELFF. In DNA form, the CDR3 reads TGCAGTGCTAGGGTACAGGGAACCGGGGAGCTGTTTTTT.

The chain recombines TRBV5-1 with TRBJ2-1; D gene ambiguous. V lost 2 bases to trimming and J lost 0 bases, with 9 bases between them. Germline CDR1 is SGHRS and CDR2 is YFSETQ. There are 15 residues in the CDR3. Here the CDR3 DNA reads TGCGCCAGCAGCTTCACCACCAGCTCCTACAATGAGCAGTTCTTC. Its translation is CASSFTTSSYNEQFF.

This clonotype was recorded a few times. The chain uses TRBV7-2 and TRBJ1-3; a weak D match, TRBD1 (6 bases). The germline V gene encodes CDR1 SGHTA and CDR2 FQGNSA. This CDR3 comprises 14 residues. V was shortened by 4 bases and J by 9 bases, with 16 bases between the two germline ends. The CDR3 DNA reads as TGTGCCAGCAGCTCGAGGACAGTAGCTACCACCATATATTTT. Encoded protein: CASSSRTVATTIYF. Drawing the rest from reference TRBV7-2 and TRBJ1-3, the complete variable domain is GAGVSQSPSNKVTEKGKDVELRCDPISGHTALYWYRQSLGQGLEFLIYFQGNSAPDKSGLPSDRFSAERTGGSVSTLTIQRTQQEDSAVYLCASSSRTVATTIYFGEGSWLTVV.

This clonotype was counted many times. V usage is TRBV5-5 and J usage is TRBJ2-1; tentatively, D is TRBD2 (7 bases). The CDR3 runs 14 residues. Trimming took off 0 bases at V and 7 bases at J, with 11 bases between the two ends. Germline V gene data show CDR1 as SGHKS and CDR2 as YYEKEE (reference sequence). CDR3 protein: CASSLGGGPNEQFF. As DNA, the CDR3 is TGTGCCAGCAGCTTGGGCGGGGGCCCGAATGAGCAGTTCTTC.

The rearrangement joins TRBV29-1 to TRBJ1-1; D is unclear. The germline gives CDR1 SQVTM, CDR2 ANQGSEA. V lost 4 bases and J 1 base, leaving 16 bases between the germline ends. The CDR3 runs to 15 residues. Here the CDR3 DNA reads TGCAGCGTTGCCACCTCCGGGCGGGCGAACACTGAAGCTTTCTTT. This sequence encodes CSVATSGRANTEAFF.

This clonotype has a count of ten or more. The chain has TRBV12-3 or TRBV12-4 and TRBJ1-2; D uncertain. The CDR3 covers 12 residues. V gave up 5 bases and J gave up 3 bases, with 7 bases separating them. The CDR3 sequence is CASSHRYYGYTF. CDR3 bases: TGTGCCAGCAGTCACAGATACTATGGCTACACCTTC.

V is TRBV9 and J is TRBJ1-3; D perhaps matches TRBD1 (5 bases). CDR1 is SGDLS and CDR2 is YYNGEE in the germline V gene. V gave up 3 bases and J gave up 0 bases, with 16 bases separating them. CDR3 length equals 17 residues. The DNA for the CDR3 is TGTGCCAGCAGCGCCTCACCTGGGACCTCCTCTGGAAACACCATATATTTT. Its protein is CASSASPGTSSGNTIYF.

The chain has TRBV20-1 and TRBJ2-5; D is uncertain. The germline gives CDR1 DFQATT, CDR2 SNEGSKA (reference sequence). The CDR3 is 13 amino acids. Trimming shortened V by 6 bases and J by 2 bases, and 13 bases separated the two germline ends. CDR3 protein: CSAYLPVQETQYF. CDR3 nucleotides: TGCAGTGCGTACCTCCCAGTACAAGAGACCCAGTACTTC.

The V and J genes are TRBV4-1 and TRBJ1-2; the D is unclear. CDR3 length: 15 residues. Germline CDR1 MGHRA, CDR2 YSYEKL. V lost 0 bases, J lost 1 base, and 9 bases lay in between. This chain's CDR3 is CASSQEAIYNYGYTF. The DNA of the CDR3 is TGCGCCAGCAGCCAAGAGGCTATTTATAACTATGGCTACACCTTC.